This T cell receptor beta chain derives from a study of blood T cell repertoires in COVID-19 (dated by TCRdb to the early 2020s). About the full investigation: The collaborator samples originated in the United States, Italy and Spain and spanned the acute and convalescent phases of COVID-19. The prospective study material was composed of cDNA or gDNA derived from T cells, B-cell-depleted T cells, or PBMCs. Deeply sampled blood TCRbeta repertoires from subjects exposed to, actively infected with, or recovered from COVID-19 were included in the dataset. The repertoires were released in a freely available public database intended as a resource for research on the immune response to SARS-CoV-2. Samples were obtained from the ongoing ImmuneRACE study (first 160 participants) and from about 1,300 subjects provided by 6 global collaborators. Nearly every sample came with metadata listing a de-identified subject ID, COVID-19 status, age in years and sex. Where available, HLA class I and class II types were taken from metadata supplied by the sample provider and were not determined by assay-based typing. Overall study results and their limits: The amount of clinical and demographic metadata varied by source and participant and was provided uncurated.

In Seattle, one collaborating source enrolled patients while the infection was active and tracked those patients longitudinally over the course of disease. Each collaborating institution followed its own protocols to collect whole blood in K2EDTA tubes. Collaborator samples were shipped for TCRbeta analysis as frozen whole blood, isolated PBMCs, or DNA extracted from either sample type. A word on this clone: Its antigen is currently not known. Qualities for individual bases were not recorded, and no much larger clone is one base off.

Its CDR3 holds 18 amino acids, cysteine through phenylalanine. Of the read, only the CDR3 DNA is kept; its 54 bases are in frame from base 1. V gives up 0 bases and J gives up 0 bases, and the segment between their germline ends measures 12 bases. Via the germline V gene (reference sequence), CDR1 is LNHNV and CDR2 YYDKDF. The immunoSEQ Assay, a bias-controlled multiplex PCR, was used to amplify TCRbeta CDR3 regions from genomic DNA. The study's own analysis went as follows. The number of nucleated cells in each sample was estimated from the amplification of reference gene primers within the assay. To quantify the absolute abundance of each unique TCRbeta CDR3 rearrangement, sequence reads were collapsed and filtered. For each sample, productive Simpson clonality was calculated by taking the square root of Simpson's diversity index across productive rearrangements. Sourced from immuneACCESS, this table was stored by TCRdb with only in-frame sequences that have V and J called. A share of the clones is absent; for the studies checked, an unresolved V gene accounts for under half, and the remainder has no known explanation. V and J calls and clone size are copied from that table; D and trimming were computed from the DNA. A total of some 64,000 clones appear in this sample, around 82% of them only once. Approximately 15% of the sample comes from the top ten.

Recombination joined TRBV15 with TRBJ2-6; the D gene is unclear. Sequencing was performed on peripheral blood. This clonotype originated in a man aged 55 to 70 with COVID-19, enrolled during active disease. The nucleotide sequence reads as follows: TGTGCCACCAGCAGAGACAGGTTTTCTTACTCTGGGGCCAACGTCCTGACTTTC. It encodes CATSRDRFSYSGANVLTF. Reference TRBV15 and TRBJ2-6 genes cover what lies past the CDR3, so the full variable domain is DAMVIQNPRYQVTQFGKPVTLSCSQTLNHNVMYWYQQKSSQAPKLLFHYYDKDFNNEADTPDNFQSRRPNTSFCFLDIRSPGLGDTAMYLCATSRDRFSYSGANVLTFGAGSRLTVL.